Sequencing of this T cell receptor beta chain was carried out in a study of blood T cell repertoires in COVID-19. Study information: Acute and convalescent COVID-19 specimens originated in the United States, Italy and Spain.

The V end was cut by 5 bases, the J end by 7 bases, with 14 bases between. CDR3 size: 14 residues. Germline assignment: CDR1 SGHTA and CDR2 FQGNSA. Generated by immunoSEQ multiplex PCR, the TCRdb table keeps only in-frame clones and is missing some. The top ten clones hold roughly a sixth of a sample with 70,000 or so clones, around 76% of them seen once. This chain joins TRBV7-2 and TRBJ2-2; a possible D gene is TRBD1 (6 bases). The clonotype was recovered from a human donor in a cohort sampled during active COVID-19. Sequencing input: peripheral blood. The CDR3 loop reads CASSPGVGNGELFF. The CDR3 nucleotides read TGTGCCAGCAGCCCAGGGGTAGGAAACGGGGAGCTGTTTTTT. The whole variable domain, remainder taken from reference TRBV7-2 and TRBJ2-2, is GAGVSQSPSNKVTEKGKDVELRCDPISGHTALYWYRQSLGQGLEFLIYFQGNSAPDKSGLPSDRFSAERTGGSVSTLTIQRTQQEDSAVYLCASSPGVGNGELFFGEGSRLTVL.